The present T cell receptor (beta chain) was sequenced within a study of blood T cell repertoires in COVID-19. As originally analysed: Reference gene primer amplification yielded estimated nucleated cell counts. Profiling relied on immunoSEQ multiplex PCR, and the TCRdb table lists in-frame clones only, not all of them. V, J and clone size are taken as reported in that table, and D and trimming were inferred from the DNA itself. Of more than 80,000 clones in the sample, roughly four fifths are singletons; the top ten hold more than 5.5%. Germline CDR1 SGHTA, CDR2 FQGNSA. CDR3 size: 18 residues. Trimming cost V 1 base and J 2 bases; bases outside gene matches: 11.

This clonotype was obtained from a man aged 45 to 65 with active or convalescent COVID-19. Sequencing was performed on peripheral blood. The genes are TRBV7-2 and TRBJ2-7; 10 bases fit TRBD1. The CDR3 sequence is CASSLEDRGVPPTYEQYF. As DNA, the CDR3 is TGTGCCAGCAGCTTAGAGGACAGGGGGGTCCCTCCTACCTACGAGCAGTACTTC.